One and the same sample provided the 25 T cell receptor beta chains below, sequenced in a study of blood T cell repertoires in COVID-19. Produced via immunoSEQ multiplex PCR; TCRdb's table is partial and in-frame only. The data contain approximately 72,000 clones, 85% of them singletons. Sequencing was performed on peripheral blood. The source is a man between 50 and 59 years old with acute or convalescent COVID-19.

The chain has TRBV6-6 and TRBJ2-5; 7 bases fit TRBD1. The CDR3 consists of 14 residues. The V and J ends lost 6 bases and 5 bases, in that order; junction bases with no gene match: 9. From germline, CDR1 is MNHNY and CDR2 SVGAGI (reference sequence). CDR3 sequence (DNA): TGTGCCAGCAGCCCCGGGACAGTGGAGGAGACCCAGTACTTC. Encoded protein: CASSPGTVEETQYF.

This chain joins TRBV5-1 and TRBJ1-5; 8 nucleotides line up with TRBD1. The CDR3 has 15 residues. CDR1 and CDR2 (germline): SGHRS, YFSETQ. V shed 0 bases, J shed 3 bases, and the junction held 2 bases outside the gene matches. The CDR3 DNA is TGCGCCAGCAGCTTGGGGACAGGGATCAATCAGCCCCAGCATTTT. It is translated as CASSLGTGINQPQHF.

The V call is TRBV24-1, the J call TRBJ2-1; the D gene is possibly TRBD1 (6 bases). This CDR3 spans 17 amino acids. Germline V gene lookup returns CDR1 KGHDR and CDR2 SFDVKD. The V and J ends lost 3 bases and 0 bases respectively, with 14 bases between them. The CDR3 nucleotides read TGTGCCACCAGTGATACCATTGACAGGAGCTCCTACAATGAGCAGTTCTTC. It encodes CATSDTIDRSSYNEQFF.

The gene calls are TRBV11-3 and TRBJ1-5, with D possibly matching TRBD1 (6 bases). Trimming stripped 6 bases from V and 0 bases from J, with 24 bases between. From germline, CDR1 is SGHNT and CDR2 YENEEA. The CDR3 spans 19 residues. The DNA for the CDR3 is TGTGCCAGCAGTTCCTCAAGTCGAACAGGGAGAGATAGCAATCAGCCCCAGCATTTT. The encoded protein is CASSSSSRTGRDSNQPQHF.

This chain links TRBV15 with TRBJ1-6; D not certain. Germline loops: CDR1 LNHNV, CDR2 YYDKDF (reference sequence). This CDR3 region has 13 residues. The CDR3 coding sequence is TGTGCGACCCGGGTTAGTAGCAATTCACCCCTCCACTTT. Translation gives CATRVSSNSPLHF.

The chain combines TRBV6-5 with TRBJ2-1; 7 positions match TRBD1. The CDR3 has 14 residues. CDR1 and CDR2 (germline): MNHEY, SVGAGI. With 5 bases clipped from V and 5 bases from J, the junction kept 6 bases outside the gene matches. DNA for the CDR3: TGTGCCAGCAGTACCGACAGGGTCAACAATGAGCAGTTCTTC. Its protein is CASSTDRVNNEQFF.

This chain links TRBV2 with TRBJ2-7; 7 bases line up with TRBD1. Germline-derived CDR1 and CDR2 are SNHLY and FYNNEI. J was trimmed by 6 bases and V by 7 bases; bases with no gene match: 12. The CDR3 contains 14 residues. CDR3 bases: TGTGCCAGCAAAGACAGGGTCCAAGTGGGCGAGCAGTACTTC. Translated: CASKDRVQVGEQYF.

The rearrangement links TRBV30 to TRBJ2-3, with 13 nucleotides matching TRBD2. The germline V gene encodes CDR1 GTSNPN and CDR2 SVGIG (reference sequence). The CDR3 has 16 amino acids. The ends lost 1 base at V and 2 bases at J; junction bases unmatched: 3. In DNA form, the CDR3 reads TGTGCCTGGAGTGCCGGGACTAGCGGGAACACAGATACGCAGTATTTT. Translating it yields CAWSAGTSGNTDTQYF.

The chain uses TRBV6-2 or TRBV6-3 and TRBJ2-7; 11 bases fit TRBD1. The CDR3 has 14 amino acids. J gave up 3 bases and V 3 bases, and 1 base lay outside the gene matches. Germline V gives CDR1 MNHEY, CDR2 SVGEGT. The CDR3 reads CASSYGTGGYEQYV. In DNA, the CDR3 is TGTGCCAGCAGTTATGGGACAGGGGGCTACGAGCAGTACGTC.

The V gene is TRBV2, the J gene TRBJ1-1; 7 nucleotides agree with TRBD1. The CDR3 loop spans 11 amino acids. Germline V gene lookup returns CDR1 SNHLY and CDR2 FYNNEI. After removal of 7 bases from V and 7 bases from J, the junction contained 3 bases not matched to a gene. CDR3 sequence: CASIRQGEAFF. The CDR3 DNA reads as TGTGCCAGCATCAGACAGGGTGAAGCTTTCTTT. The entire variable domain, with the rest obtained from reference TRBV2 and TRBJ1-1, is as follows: EPEVTQTPSHQVTQMGQEVILRCVPISNHLYFYWYRQILGQKVEFLVSFYNNEISEKSEIFDDQFSVERPDGSNFTLKIRSTKLEDSAMYFCASIRQGEAFFGQGTRLTVV.

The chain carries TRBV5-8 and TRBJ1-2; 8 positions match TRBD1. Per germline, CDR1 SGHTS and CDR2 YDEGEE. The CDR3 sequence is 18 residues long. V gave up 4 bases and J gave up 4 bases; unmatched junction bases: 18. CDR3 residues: CASSILGTGILSAYGYTF. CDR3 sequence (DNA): TGTGCCAGCAGCATTCTCGGGACAGGAATCCTCTCGGCCTATGGCTACACCTTC.

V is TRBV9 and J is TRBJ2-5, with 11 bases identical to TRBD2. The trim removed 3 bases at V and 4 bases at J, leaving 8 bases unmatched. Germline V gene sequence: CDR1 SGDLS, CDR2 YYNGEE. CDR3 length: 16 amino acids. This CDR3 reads CASSETSGAVGETQYF. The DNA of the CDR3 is TGTGCCAGCAGCGAGACTAGCGGGGCTGTGGGAGAGACCCAGTACTTC.

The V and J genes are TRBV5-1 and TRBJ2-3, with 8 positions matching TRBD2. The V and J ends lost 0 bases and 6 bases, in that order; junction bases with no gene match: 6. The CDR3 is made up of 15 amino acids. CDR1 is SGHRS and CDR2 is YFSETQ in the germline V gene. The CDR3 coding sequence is TGCGCCAGCAGCTTGGAAGGTAGCGGGGCGGATACGCAGTATTTT. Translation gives CASSLEGSGADTQYF.

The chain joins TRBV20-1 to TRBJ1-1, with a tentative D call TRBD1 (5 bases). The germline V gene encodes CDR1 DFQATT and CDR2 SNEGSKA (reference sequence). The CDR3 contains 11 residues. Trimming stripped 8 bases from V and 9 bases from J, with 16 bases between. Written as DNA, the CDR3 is TGCAGTACCAGTCAAGGGGCAAAAGCTTTCTTT. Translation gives CSTSQGAKAFF.

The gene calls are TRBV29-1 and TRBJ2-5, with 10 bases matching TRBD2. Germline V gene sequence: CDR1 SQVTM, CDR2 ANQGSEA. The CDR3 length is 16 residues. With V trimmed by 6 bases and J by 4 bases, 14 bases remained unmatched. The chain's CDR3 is CSVPEWQRGGGETQYF. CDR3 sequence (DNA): TGCAGCGTCCCTGAGTGGCAGCGGGGGGGCGGAGAGACCCAGTACTTC.

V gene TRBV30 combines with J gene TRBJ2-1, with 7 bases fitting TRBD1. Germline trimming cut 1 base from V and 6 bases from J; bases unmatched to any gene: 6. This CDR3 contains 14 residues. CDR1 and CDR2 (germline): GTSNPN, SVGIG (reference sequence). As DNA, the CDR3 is TGTGCCTGGAGTGAAACAGGGGCAGGCAATGAGCAGTTCTTC. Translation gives CAWSETGAGNEQFF.

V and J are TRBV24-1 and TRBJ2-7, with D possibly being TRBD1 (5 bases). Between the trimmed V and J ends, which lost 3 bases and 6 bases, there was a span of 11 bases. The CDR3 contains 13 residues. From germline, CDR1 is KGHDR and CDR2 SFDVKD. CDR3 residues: CATSDGAGFEQYF. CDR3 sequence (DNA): TGTGCCACCAGTGATGGCGCAGGGTTCGAGCAGTACTTC.

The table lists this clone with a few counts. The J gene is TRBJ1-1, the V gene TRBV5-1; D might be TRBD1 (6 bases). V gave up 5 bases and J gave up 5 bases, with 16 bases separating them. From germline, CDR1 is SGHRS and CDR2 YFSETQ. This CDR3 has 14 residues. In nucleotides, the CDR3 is TGCGCCAGCAGAGTTACAGGGTTTGAGACTGAAGCTTTCTTT. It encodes CASRVTGFETEAFF.

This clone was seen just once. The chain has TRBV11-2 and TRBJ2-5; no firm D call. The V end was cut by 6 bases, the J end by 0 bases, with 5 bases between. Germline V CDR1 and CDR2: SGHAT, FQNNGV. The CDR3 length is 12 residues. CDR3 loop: CASSPNQETQYF. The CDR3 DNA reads TGTGCCAGCAGTCCAAACCAAGAGACCCAGTACTTC. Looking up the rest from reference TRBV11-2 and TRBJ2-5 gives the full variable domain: EAGVAQSPRYKIIEKRQSVAFWCNPISGHATLYWYQQILGQGPKLLIQFQNNGVVDDSQLPKDRFSAERLKGVDSTLKIQPAKLEDSAVYLCASSPNQETQYFGPGTRLLVL.

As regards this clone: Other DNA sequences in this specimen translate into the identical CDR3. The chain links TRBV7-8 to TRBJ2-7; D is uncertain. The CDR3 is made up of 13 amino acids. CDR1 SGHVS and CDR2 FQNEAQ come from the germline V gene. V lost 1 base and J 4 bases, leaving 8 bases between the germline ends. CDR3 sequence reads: CASSLVAGYEQYV. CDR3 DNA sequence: TGTGCCAGCAGCTTAGTTGCAGGTTACGAGCAGTACGTC.

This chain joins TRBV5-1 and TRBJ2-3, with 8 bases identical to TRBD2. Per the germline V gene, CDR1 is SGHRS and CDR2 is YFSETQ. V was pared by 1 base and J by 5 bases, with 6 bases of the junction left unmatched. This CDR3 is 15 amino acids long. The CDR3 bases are TGCGCCAGCAGCTTGTTGTCCGGGGGGGAAGATACGCAGTATTTT. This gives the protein CASSLLSGGEDTQYF.

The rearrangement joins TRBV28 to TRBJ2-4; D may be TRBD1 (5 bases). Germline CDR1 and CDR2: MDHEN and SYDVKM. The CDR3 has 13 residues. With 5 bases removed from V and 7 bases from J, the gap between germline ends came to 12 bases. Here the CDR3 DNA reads TGTGCCAGCAGTACAGGATTAGGGAACATTCAGTACTTC. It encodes CASSTGLGNIQYF.

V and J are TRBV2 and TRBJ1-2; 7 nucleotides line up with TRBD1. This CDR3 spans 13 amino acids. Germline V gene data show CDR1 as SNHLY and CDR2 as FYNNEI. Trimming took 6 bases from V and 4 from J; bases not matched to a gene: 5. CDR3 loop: CASRPDRAYGYTF. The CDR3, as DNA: TGTGCCAGCAGACCCGACAGGGCCTATGGCTACACCTTC.

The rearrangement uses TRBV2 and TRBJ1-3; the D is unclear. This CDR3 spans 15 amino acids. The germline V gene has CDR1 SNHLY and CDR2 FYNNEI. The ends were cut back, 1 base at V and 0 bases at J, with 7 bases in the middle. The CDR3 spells CASSEGGISGNTIYF. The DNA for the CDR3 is TGTGCCAGCAGTGAAGGAGGGATCTCTGGAAACACCATATATTTT.

The CDR3 here is CASSLWGGKSGNTIYF. For the CDR3, the DNA is TGTGCCAGCAGCTTGTGGGGGGGGAAATCTGGAAACACCATATATTTT. The J gene is TRBJ1-3, the V gene TRBV11-2; perhaps TRBD1 as D (5 bases). The CDR3 spans 16 residues. Germline CDR1 and CDR2: SGHAT and FQNNGV. Deletions cut 3 bases from V and 1 base from J, with 13 bases between.